This entry lists 26 T cell receptor beta chains sequenced from one sample in a study of shared clonotypes between healthy human individuals. TCRdb keeps only in-frame clones here, not all; method: immunoSEQ multiplex PCR. Among some 2,000,000 clones listed, approximately 94% were seen once. Sample: naive CD4+ T cells sorted from blood. Noted subset: CD45RA+ positively selected. All receptors come from a man younger than 30 in good health.

Note on this clone: Other DNA sequences in the same sample also yield this CDR3. The V gene is TRBV6-1, the J gene TRBJ1-2; a possible D gene is TRBD1 (5 bases). Germline assignment: CDR1 MNHNS and CDR2 SASEGT. CDR3 length equals 14 residues. The ends were cut back, 1 base at V and 4 bases at J, with 10 bases in the middle. CDR3 DNA sequence: TGTGCCAGCAGTGAAGTTGGGGGGTCCTATGGCTACACCTTC. It encodes CASSEVGGSYGYTF.

This rearrangement joins TRBV30 to TRBJ2-1; possibly TRBD2 for D (5 bases). Germline CDR1 GTSNPN, CDR2 SVGIG (reference sequence). Trimming took 4 bases from V and 7 from J, leaving 14 bases between them. The CDR3 spans 13 residues. For the CDR3, the DNA is TGTGCCTGGAACGGGGTTAACAAGAATGAGCAGTTCTTC. Translation gives CAWNGVNKNEQFF.

Remarks on this clone: The identical CDR3 is also encoded by other nucleotide sequences in the sample. J is TRBJ2-2 and V is TRBV5-1, with D uncertain. The CDR3 runs to 13 residues. Trimming shortened V by 5 bases and J by 2 bases, and 7 bases separated the two germline ends. Germline loops: CDR1 SGHRS, CDR2 YFSETQ. In DNA form, the CDR3 reads TGCGCCAGCAGGCCTACCAACACCGGGGAGCTGTTTTTT. Translating it yields CASRPTNTGELFF.

The gene calls are TRBV7-9 and TRBJ1-4, with D possibly matching TRBD1 (6 bases). CDR3 length: 17 amino acids. V shed 4 bases and J shed 4 bases, with 19 bases lying between them. The V gene's germline CDR1 is SEHNR and CDR2 FQNEAQ (reference sequence). This CDR3 reads CASSSPDRQGHNEKLFF. CDR3 nucleotides: TGTGCCAGCAGCTCCCCAGACCGGCAGGGGCATAATGAAAAACTGTTTTTT. The full variable domain, in which reference TRBV7-9 and TRBJ1-4 provide the parts outside the CDR3, is DTGVSQNPRHKITKRGQNVTFRCDPISEHNRLYWYRQTLGQGPEFLTYFQNEAQLEKSRLLSDRFSAERPKGSFSTLEIQRTEQGDSAMYLCASSSPDRQGHNEKLFFGSGTQLSVL.

The rearrangement joins TRBV5-1 to TRBJ2-7; TRBD1 matches 8 bases. The CDR3 has 14 amino acids. V lost 6 bases, J lost 3 bases, and 8 bases stayed unmatched. Germline assignment: CDR1 SGHRS and CDR2 YFSETQ. Here the CDR3 DNA reads TGCGCCAGCACCCGTAGACAGGGGAACTACGAGCAGTACTTC. Its protein is CASTRRQGNYEQYF.

The V gene is TRBV7-8, the J gene TRBJ2-7, with 7 bases matching TRBD1. Germline V gene lookup returns CDR1 SGHVS and CDR2 FQNEAQ. The CDR3 has 15 residues. V was clipped by 5 bases and J by 2 bases; unmatched bases: 9. The CDR3 here is CASSPRQGLTYEQYF. Written as DNA, the CDR3 is TGTGCCAGCAGCCCCCGACAGGGTTTGACCTACGAGCAGTACTTC.

The chain couples TRBV30 to TRBJ1-4; perhaps TRBD1 as D (5 bases). CDR3 size: 13 residues. CDR1 GTSNPN and CDR2 SVGIG come from the germline V gene (reference sequence). Trimming left V 2 bases short and J 12 bases short, with 16 bases between. CDR3 in amino acids: CAWSSLSWGELFF. The CDR3 bases are TGTGCCTGGAGTTCACTGTCCTGGGGGGAACTGTTTTTT.

This sequence joins TRBV29-1 and TRBJ2-1; 11 nucleotides agree with TRBD2. V lost 8 bases and J lost 0; bases outside the gene matches: 12. The CDR3 is 17 residues long. Germline assignment: CDR1 SQVTM and CDR2 ANQGSEA. CDR3 coding DNA: TGCAGCCCTCGACTAGCGGGACCGCGGAGCTCCTACAATGAGCAGTTCTTC. Amino acids: CSPRLAGPRSSYNEQFF.

The rearrangement links TRBV28 to TRBJ1-5, with D possibly TRBD1 on 6 matching bases. CDR3 length: 15 amino acids. V shed 5 bases and J shed 2 bases, with 13 bases lying between them. Germline V gene data show CDR1 as MDHEN and CDR2 as SYDVKM. CDR3 nucleotide sequence: TGTGCCAGCAGTGCGCCAGGGGCTGGCAATCAGCCCCAGCATTTT. This codes for CASSAPGAGNQPQHF.

The chain couples TRBV13 to TRBJ2-1, with a weak D call TRBD1 (6 bases). The CDR3 runs to 13 residues. Germline lookup yields CDR1 PRHDT and CDR2 FYEKMQ (reference sequence). Trimming stripped 11 bases from V and 2 bases from J, with 13 bases between. The CDR3 sequence is CAQIYRAYNEQFF. In nucleotides, the CDR3 is TGTGCCCAAATCTACAGGGCCTACAATGAGCAGTTCTTC. Together with reference TRBV13 and TRBJ2-1, the CDR3 gives the full variable domain: AAGVIQSPRHLIKEKRETATLKCYPIPRHDTVYWYQQGPGQDPQFLISFYEKMQSDKGSIPDRFSAQQFSDYHSELNMSSLELGDSALYFCAQIYRAYNEQFFGPGTRLTVL.

V and J are TRBV28 and TRBJ2-7; 9 bases fit TRBD1. V lost 7 bases to trimming and J lost 5 bases; unmatched junction nucleotides: 12. The CDR3 is 15 residues long. Germline V gives CDR1 MDHEN, CDR2 SYDVKM. The CDR3 loop is CASTLLQGAKDEQYF. The CDR3 nucleotides are TGTGCCAGCACCCTACTACAGGGGGCTAAGGACGAGCAGTACTTC.

This CDR3 reads CASSSTGGEQPQHF. The CDR3 bases are TGTGCCAGCAGCTCAACAGGGGGCGAACAGCCCCAGCATTTT. J is TRBJ1-5 and V is TRBV7-8; TRBD1 matches 9 bases. CDR3 length: 14 residues. The germline V gene encodes CDR1 SGHVS and CDR2 FQNEAQ. Unmatched junction bases numbered 5, after V lost 4 bases and J lost 7 bases.

The CDR3: CSAGGSSNQPQHF. In DNA, the CDR3 is TGCAGCGCCGGCGGCAGCAGCAATCAGCCCCAGCATTTT. The chain is built from TRBV29-1 and TRBJ1-5; the D is unclear. Trimming removed 7 bases at V and 1 base at J, with 11 bases between. The V gene's germline CDR1 is SQVTM and CDR2 ANQGSEA. The length of the CDR3 is 13 residues.

The genes are TRBV15 and TRBJ2-1; 11 bases line up with TRBD2. This CDR3 has 16 residues. Germline assignment: CDR1 LNHNV and CDR2 YYDKDF (reference sequence). Trimming took 5 bases from V and 5 from J; bases not matched to a gene: 8. The CDR3 sequence: CATSSPGLAVDNEQFF. CDR3 nucleotide sequence: TGTGCCACCAGCTCACCGGGACTAGCGGTTGACAATGAGCAGTTCTTC.

CDR3 sequence: CASSPSTGINTEAFF. CDR3 nucleotides: TGTGCCAGCTCCCCTTCGACAGGGATTAACACTGAAGCTTTCTTT. V gene TRBV18 combines with J gene TRBJ1-1, with 7 bases that match TRBD1. Germline V gene sequence: CDR1 KGHSH, CDR2 LQKENI. CDR3 length: 15 residues. V lost 6 bases to trimming and J lost 2 bases; unmatched junction nucleotides: 9.

Notes on this clone: Distinct nucleotide sequences in the sample also encode this CDR3. This rearrangement joins TRBV5-4 to TRBJ1-5; the match to TRBD1 covers 7 bases. CDR1 is SGHNT and CDR2 is YYREEE in the germline V gene (reference sequence). CDR3 size: 16 residues. The junction had 3 bases not matched to a gene; V was cut back by 0 bases and J by 0 bases. CDR3 in DNA: TGTGCCAGCAGCTTGGGGGGGACAGATAGCAATCAGCCCCAGCATTTT. Protein: CASSLGGTDSNQPQHF.

This chain uses TRBV6-6 with TRBJ1-2; D perhaps matches TRBD1 (6 bases). The CDR3 consists of 12 residues. The V end was cut by 7 bases, the J end by 4 bases, with 10 bases between. Germline assignment: CDR1 MNHNY and CDR2 SVGAGI (reference sequence). The CDR3 DNA reads as TGTGCCAGCAACAGGGTTGGCTATGGCTACACCTTC. Translation: CASNRVGYGYTF.

The chain joins TRBV7-3 to TRBJ1-2, with TRBD1 identical over 7 bases. The CDR3 totals 13 residues. The germline V gene encodes CDR1 SGHTA and CDR2 FQGTGA. V lost 3 bases and J lost 7; bases outside the gene matches: 5. CDR3 DNA: TGTGCCAGCAGCTTTAGGGGGCAGGGTGGCTACACCTTC. Translation: CASSFRGQGGYTF.

The gene calls are TRBV6-1 and TRBJ1-6; a weak D match, TRBD1 (5 bases). The CDR3 has 14 amino acids. V was cut by 2 bases and J by 7 bases, with 9 bases left in between. CDR1 is MNHNS, CDR2 SASEGT, per germline. The CDR3 is CASSEQGPNSPLHF. DNA of the CDR3: TGTGCCAGCAGTGAACAGGGACCCAATTCACCCCTCCACTTT.

The chain links TRBV5-6 to TRBJ1-3; D is unresolved. Trimming took 2 bases from V and 4 from J, leaving 1 base between them. CDR3 size: 11 residues. Germline lookup yields CDR1 SGHDT and CDR2 YYEEEE. The CDR3 DNA is TGTGCCAGCAGCTTCGGAAACACCATATATTTT. Amino acid sequence: CASSFGNTIYF. The full variable domain, its missing parts supplied by reference TRBV5-6 and TRBJ1-3, is DAGVTQSPTHLIKTRGQQVTLRCSPKSGHDTVSWYQQALGQGPQFIFQYYEEEERQRGNFPDRFSGHQFPNYSSELNVNALLLGDSALYLCASSFGNTIYFGEGSWLTVV.

This clone showed up just a few times. The genes are TRBV5-6 and TRBJ1-6; D may be TRBD1 (5 bases). The CDR3 has 14 amino acids. V was shortened by 4 bases and J by 10 bases, with 15 bases between the two germline ends. The V gene's germline CDR1 is SGHDT and CDR2 YYEEEE. DNA for the CDR3: TGTGCCAGCAGCACCCCGGACATAGGGTCACCCCTCCACTTT. This encodes CASSTPDIGSPLHF.

The chain joins TRBV6-1 to TRBJ2-7; D possibly corresponds to TRBD1 (6 bases). CDR1 is MNHNS, CDR2 SASEGT, per germline. This CDR3 is 11 amino acids long. Trimming took 7 bases from V and 7 from J, leaving 11 bases between them. The CDR3: CASMGAGEQYF. CDR3 nucleotide sequence: TGTGCCAGCATGGGGGCCGGGGAGCAGTACTTC.

The CDR3 bases are TGTGCCAGCATTCCGACAGGGGGATTTACCGGGGAGCTGTTTTTT. It yields the protein CASIPTGGFTGELFF. The chain is built from TRBV6-1 and TRBJ2-2; 9 bases map to TRBD1. The J segment lost 5 bases and the V segment lost 7 bases, leaving 8 bases of the junction unmatched. Germline loops: CDR1 MNHNS, CDR2 SASEGT. This CDR3 spans 15 amino acids.

This clone was detected once. The J gene is TRBJ1-1, the V gene TRBV6-5; D remains unclear. The V end lost 4 bases, the J end lost 8 bases, and 17 bases lay between the germline ends. The CDR3 has 14 residues. The germline V gene has CDR1 MNHEY and CDR2 SVGAGI. Written as DNA, the CDR3 is TGTGCCAGCAGTTCCATAGACGGACTCGGGGAAGCTTTCTTT. This sequence encodes CASSSIDGLGEAFF.

This clone was observed once. The chain couples TRBV7-9 to TRBJ1-2; a weak D match, TRBD1 (5 bases). V was cut by 1 base and J by 4 bases, with 13 bases left in between. CDR1 is SEHNR, CDR2 FQNEAQ, per germline (reference sequence). This CDR3 comprises 15 residues. The CDR3 nucleotides are TGTGCCAGCAGCTTAGAGGTCTTAGGGGCCTATGGCTACACCTTC. Translation gives CASSLEVLGAYGYTF.

In its sample, this clone was seen once. CDR3 loop: CASREVLAATSYEQYF. The CDR3 nucleotides are TGTGCCAGCAGAGAAGTTCTAGCTGCAACCTCCTACGAGCAGTACTTC. The chain is built from TRBV28 and TRBJ2-7; possible D gene TRBD2, 5 bases. Trimming removed 6 bases at V and 0 bases at J, with 18 bases between. Germline loops: CDR1 MDHEN, CDR2 SYDVKM. This CDR3 has 16 amino acids.